This T cell receptor beta chain was identified during a study of shared clonotypes between healthy human individuals. The CDR3 has 14 amino acids. Trimming took off 3 bases at V and 4 bases at J, with 12 bases between the two ends. In germline, CDR1 is MDHEN, CDR2 SYDVKM. Sorted-subset replicate PCRs used 200 ng DNA, approximately 33,000 T cell genomes. TCRdb keeps only in-frame clones here, not all; method: immunoSEQ multiplex PCR. The sample yields 90,000 to 120,000 clones, around 65% seen once. Study outcomes and limitations: Tissue TCR repertoires likely differ from these blood-only repertoires.

Concerning this clone: What it binds is unknown.

The donor population consisted of healthy HIV-negative adults with no recent acute infections or vaccinations. CCR7-negative CD45RA+ TemRA cells were pooled with CD45RO+ cells for CD8 memory. The sequence was collected from a woman in her 30s in good health. Sequenced material: memory CD8+ T cells sorted from blood. The subset is: CD45RO+ cells pooled with CCR7-negative TemRA cells. The chain links TRBV28 to TRBJ1-2; D is ambiguous. DNA for the CDR3: TGTGCCAGCAGTTTTGTCGCCAGACGCTATGGCTACACCTTC. Translating gives CASSFVARRYGYTF.